The clone carrying this TCR beta chain has only a few counts. Its cognate antigen is unknown. Treatment here: oral pan-JAK inhibitor, 5-10 mg twice daily. PBMC-derived CD4+ and CD8+ T cells were sorted. Extracted from the samples, RNA was reverse transcribed into cDNA to serve as the sequencing template. This table comes from immunoSEQ multiplex PCR, and its TCRdb copy is limited to in-frame clones, with some not included. The sample lists some 88,000 clones; about 44% were seen once. The source of the sample is a study of CD8+ T cells in alopecia areata. CDR3 length: 12 amino acids. The V and J ends lost 5 bases and 1 base respectively, with 5 bases between them. The germline V gene has CDR1 SEHNR and CDR2 FQNEAQ (reference sequence). Overall study results and limits: For lesional scalp, especially alopecia totalis/universalis, clonality was higher than in normal scalp. Against the mouse data, patients shared TCRs less clearly, possibly for HLA reasons.

The chain joins TRBV7-9 to TRBJ1-1; D gene uncertain. The source was CD8+ T cells sorted from blood, collected at week 24, from a patient treated with tofacitinib. The receptor was derived from a human donor with alopecia areata. CDR3 region: CASSKGNTEAFF. The CDR3 DNA sequence: TGTGCCAGCAGCAAGGGGAACACTGAAGCTTTCTTT.